This T cell receptor (beta chain) is drawn from a study of metastatic and nonmetastatic thyroid tumors. Turning to the study itself: Both malignant and benign thyroid patients supplied peripheral blood and tumor or nodule tissue samples, across which the repertoires of these patients were then compared. Findings and limits, study-wide: In both blood and tumor samples, TCR beta diversity was reported significantly higher for malignant than benign nodules.

By sample fraction, this clone is medium-sized. The antigen remains undetermined. As processed by the authors: CDR3 was compared across clinicopathological groups, and the resulting differences were used to build a distant-metastasis classifier for papillary thyroid cancer. TCRdb ran MiXCR on the PCR reads. These V and J calls rely on TCRdb rather than the paper's analysis. The sample carries tens of thousands of clones, around 20% recorded once. Ahead of thyroid surgery, no patient had received treatment of any kind. The CDR3 extends over 15 amino acids. The V gene lost 2 bases and the J gene lost 6 bases, with 11 bases spanning the gap. Germline V lookup: CDR1 LGHDT, CDR2 YNNKEL (reference sequence).

Specimen: blood. The chain has TRBV3-1 and TRBJ1-6, with D unclear. This TCR was recovered from a female donor with papillary thyroid cancer or a benign thyroid nodule (not recorded which). Some clones in this sample may be carry-over from other donors' samples. CDR3 coding DNA: TGTGCCAGCAGCCAACCATTAGGGTCTAATTCACCCCTCCACTTT. This codes for CASSQPLGSNSPLHF.